A selection of T cell receptor beta chains follows, all from one sample in a study of T-cell memory formation after mild COVID-19. Via MiXCR, TCRdb re-called the 5' RACE reads, giving one row per CDR3 protein. The sample has about 340,000 distinct CDR3 sequences, under 15% seen once. The specimen was PBMCs or a T cell subset sorted from them (not recorded which). These receptors all come from a man aged 18 to 29 who had mild COVID-19 (a few samples of this study predate the infection). Cell type and time point are not known. CDR3s include the opening cysteine and the closing phenylalanine or tryptophan. Fields, in order: J gene, clone size, D gene, V gene, CDR3 protein, CDR3 DNA. D genes are given only for firm matches. The size field is filled for only some rows; it gives once, few, many or a size class.

J: TRBJ1-6
size: -
D: -
V: TRBV2
CDR3: CASTTGASYNSPLHF
DNA: TGTGCCAGCACTACCGGGGCCTCCTATAATTCACCCCTCCACTTT

J: TRBJ2-1
size: few
D: -
V: TRBV20-1
CDR3: CSARDRRGPPEQFF
DNA: TGCAGTGCTAGAGATCGAAGAGGGCCCCCTGAGCAGTTCTTC

J: TRBJ1-4
size: -
D: TRBD1
V: TRBV4-1
CDR3: CASLDRGRDEKLFF
DNA: TGCGCCAGCCTTGACAGGGGCCGAGATGAAAAACTGTTTTTT

J: TRBJ1-5
size: once
D: -
V: TRBV19
CDR3: CASAGYSNQPQHF
DNA: TGTGCCAGTGCAGGGTATAGCAATCAGCCCCAGCATTTT

J: TRBJ2-1
size: -
D: TRBD1
V: TRBV15
CDR3: CATSRDGTGSLLADNEQFF
DNA: TGTGCCACCAGCAGAGATGGGACAGGGTCTTTGTTGGCGGACAATGAGCAGTTCTTC

J: TRBJ2-7
size: -
D: -
V: TRBV5-5
CDR3: CASSPTLGPYEQYF
DNA: TGTGCCAGCAGCCCTACGCTTGGACCCTACGAGCAGTACTTC

J: TRBJ2-3
size: -
D: TRBD2
V: TRBV7-2
CDR3: CASSLARTGGGSTDTQYF
DNA: TGTGCCAGCAGCTTAGCCCGCACTGGCGGGGGGTCCACGGATACGCAGTATTTT

J: TRBJ2-1
size: -
D: TRBD1
V: TRBV6-2/TRBV6-3
CDR3: CASGHRTGAYNEQFF
DNA: TGTGCCAGCGGCCATCGGACAGGGGCCTACAATGAGCAGTTCTTC

J: TRBJ1-2
size: few
D: TRBD1
V: TRBV7-9
CDR3: CASSPRGTGLYGYTF
DNA: TGTGCCAGCAGCCCAAGGGGGACAGGACTCTATGGCTACACCTTC

J: TRBJ2-1
size: few
D: -
V: TRBV5-5
CDR3: CASKGLGEQFF
DNA: TGTGCCAGCAAGGGTTTGGGCGAGCAGTTCTTC

J: TRBJ1-4
size: -
D: -
V: TRBV6-5
CDR3: CASSATTGELFF
DNA: TGTGCCAGCAGTGCCACGACAGGAGAACTGTTTTTT

J: TRBJ2-3
size: few
D: -
V: TRBV4-3
CDR3: CASSPREGLTDTQYF
DNA: TGCGCCAGCAGCCCCCGTGAGGGCCTCACAGATACGCAGTATTTT

J: TRBJ2-7
size: few
D: -
V: TRBV4-1
CDR3: CASSQGVRGGYSYEQYF
DNA: TGCGCCAGCAGCCAAGGTGTCAGGGGGGGTTACTCCTACGAGCAGTACTTC

J: TRBJ2-2
size: many
D: TRBD2
V: TRBV10-3
CDR3: CAIPRKSGGAAGELFF
DNA: TGTGCCATCCCCCGTAAAAGCGGGGGGGCCGCCGGGGAGCTGTTTTTT

J: TRBJ1-1
size: many
D: -
V: TRBV6-1
CDR3: CASTDTSFMNTEAFF
DNA: TGTGCCAGCACAGACACCTCGTTCATGAACACTGAAGCTTTCTTT

J: TRBJ2-7
size: many
D: -
V: TRBV29-1
CDR3: CSVEGQGSGSYEQYF
DNA: TGCAGCGTTGAAGGTCAGGGTTCAGGAAGTTACGAGCAGTACTTC

J: TRBJ1-6
size: few
D: -
V: TRBV7-7
CDR3: CASSIDKGSPLHF
DNA: TGTGCTAGCAGCATAGACAAAGGCTCACCCCTCCACTTT

J: TRBJ1-2
size: -
D: TRBD1
V: TRBV7-9
CDR3: CASTPRDSYGYTF
DNA: TGTGCCAGCACCCCCCGGGACAGCTATGGCTACACCTTC

J: TRBJ2-1
size: many
D: -
V: TRBV4-3
CDR3: CASSPSGSAYNEQFF
DNA: TGCGCCAGCAGCCCCTCAGGGTCGGCCTACAATGAGCAGTTCTTC

J: TRBJ2-2
size: -
D: -
V: TRBV27
CDR3: CASSLTSGYGELFF
DNA: TGTGCCAGCAGTCTTACTTCAGGGTACGGGGAGCTGTTTTTT

J: TRBJ1-6
size: few
D: -
V: TRBV12-3/TRBV12-4
CDR3: CASTLTRSPLHF
DNA: TGTGCCAGCACCCTAACACGTTCACCCCTCCACTTT

J: TRBJ2-5
size: many
D: -
V: TRBV5-6
CDR3: CASSGGGFQETQYF
DNA: TGTGCCAGCAGCGGCGGGGGCTTCCAAGAGACCCAGTACTTC

J: TRBJ2-3
size: -
D: TRBD2
V: TRBV6-5
CDR3: CASNQSGESTDTQYF
DNA: TGTGCCAGCAACCAAAGCGGGGAAAGCACAGATACGCAGTATTTT

J: TRBJ1-5
size: -
D: -
V: TRBV6-6
CDR3: CASRSGGDNQPQHF
DNA: TGTGCCAGCAGATCCGGCGGCGACAATCAGCCCCAGCATTTT

J: TRBJ1-1
size: few
D: TRBD1
V: TRBV6-5
CDR3: CASSSNPGTADTEAFF
DNA: TGTGCCAGCAGTTCAAACCCCGGGACAGCTGACACTGAAGCTTTCTTT

J: TRBJ1-1
size: -
D: -
V: TRBV7-9
CDR3: CASSSSSQGTEAFF
DNA: TGTGCCAGCAGCTCCTCCTCTCAGGGCACTGAAGCTTTCTTT

J: TRBJ2-5
size: many
D: -
V: TRBV11-2
CDR3: CASGRRDNSRGAQYF
DNA: TGTGCCAGCGGGAGGAGGGACAACTCAAGAGGGGCCCAGTACTTC

J: TRBJ1-1
size: -
D: -
V: TRBV5-1
CDR3: CASRGPGRNTEAFF
DNA: TGCGCCTCGAGGGGACCGGGACGTAACACTGAAGCTTTCTTT

J: TRBJ1-2
size: -
D: -
V: TRBV6-5
CDR3: CASSPKGTGRNGYTF
DNA: TGTGCCAGCAGTCCCAAGGGTACGGGTCGCAATGGCTACACCTTC

J: TRBJ2-5
size: few
D: TRBD1
V: TRBV29-1
CDR3: CSAPPGTGETQYF
DNA: TGCAGCGCTCCCCCCGGGACAGGAGAGACCCAGTACTTC

J: TRBJ2-1
size: -
D: -
V: TRBV19
CDR3: CASMPHTGGHEQFF
DNA: TGTGCCAGTATGCCTCACACGGGGGGCCATGAGCAGTTCTTC

J: TRBJ2-3
size: few
D: TRBD1
V: TRBV6-5
CDR3: CASSYSTGAGITDTQYF
DNA: TGTGCCAGCAGTTACTCGACAGGGGCAGGTATCACAGATACGCAGTATTTT

J: TRBJ2-5
size: few
D: -
V: TRBV20-1
CDR3: CSARGIGGAKETQYF
DNA: TGCAGTGCTAGGGGAATCGGAGGGGCTAAGGAGACCCAGTACTTC

J: TRBJ1-1
size: -
D: -
V: TRBV5-1
CDR3: CASSSQPLTGRRNTEAFF
DNA: TGCGCCAGCAGCTCTCAGCCTTTAACCGGGAGACGGAACACTGAAGCTTTCTTT

J: TRBJ2-1
size: many
D: TRBD2
V: TRBV3-1
CDR3: CASSLSLLAGARNEQFF
DNA: TGTGCCAGCAGCCTATCATTGCTAGCGGGGGCCAGGAATGAGCAGTTCTTC

J: TRBJ2-2
size: -
D: -
V: TRBV19
CDR3: CASSIQDSAGELFF
DNA: TGTGCCAGTAGTATACAGGATTCTGCCGGGGAGCTGTTTTTT

J: TRBJ2-7
size: few
D: -
V: TRBV7-8
CDR3: CASRGSGLYEQYF
DNA: TGTGCCAGCAGGGGCTCGGGGCTCTACGAGCAGTACTTC

J: TRBJ1-1
size: -
D: -
V: TRBV5-6
CDR3: CASSQSPGTEAFF
DNA: TGTGCCAGCAGTCAAAGTCCGGGCACTGAAGCTTTCTTT

J: TRBJ1-1
size: few
D: -
V: TRBV4-3
CDR3: CASSQDYSTEAFF
DNA: TGCGCCAGCAGCCAAGATTACAGCACTGAAGCTTTCTTT

J: TRBJ2-3
size: many
D: -
V: TRBV5-1
CDR3: CASSLSGGGNTQYF
DNA: TGCGCCAGCAGCTTATCCGGGGGTGGTAACACGCAGTATTTT

J: TRBJ2-3
size: few
D: -
V: TRBV24-1
CDR3: CATSDQTGSDTQYF
DNA: TGTGCCACCAGTGATCAGACAGGTTCAGATACGCAGTATTTT

J: TRBJ2-5
size: -
D: -
V: TRBV6-2/TRBV6-3
CDR3: CASSWQGQLLGETQYF
DNA: TGTGCCAGCAGTTGGCAAGGACAGCTCCTAGGGGAGACCCAGTACTTC

J: TRBJ2-5
size: -
D: TRBD1
V: TRBV10-3
CDR3: CAIKGASRGYQETQYF
DNA: TGTGCCATCAAAGGTGCTAGCAGGGGGTACCAAGAGACCCAGTACTTC

J: TRBJ1-4
size: -
D: -
V: TRBV4-3
CDR3: CASSQEGRGSMNEKLFF
DNA: TGCGCCAGCAGCCAAGAGGGAAGGGGATCGATGAATGAAAAACTGTTTTTT

J: TRBJ2-2
size: -
D: TRBD2
V: TRBV20-1
CDR3: CSARVTAGGPTGELFF
DNA: TGCAGTGCTAGAGTCACGGCGGGGGGGCCGACCGGGGAGCTGTTTTTT

J: TRBJ2-2
size: many
D: TRBD1
V: TRBV5-1
CDR3: CASSSIQGAWDTGELFF
DNA: TGCGCCAGCAGCTCCATACAGGGGGCTTGGGACACCGGGGAGCTGTTTTTT

J: TRBJ2-5
size: many
D: -
V: TRBV9
CDR3: CASSVAAQETQYF
DNA: TGTGCCAGCAGCGTAGCGGCTCAAGAGACCCAGTACTTC

J: TRBJ2-1
size: -
D: TRBD1
V: TRBV7-9
CDR3: CAARGTGVGNEQFF
DNA: TGTGCCGCTAGAGGGACAGGGGTTGGCAATGAGCAGTTCTTC

J: TRBJ1-5
size: many
D: -
V: TRBV6-5
CDR3: CASSYGATQHF
DNA: TGTGCCAGCAGTTACGGGGCGACCCAGCATTTT